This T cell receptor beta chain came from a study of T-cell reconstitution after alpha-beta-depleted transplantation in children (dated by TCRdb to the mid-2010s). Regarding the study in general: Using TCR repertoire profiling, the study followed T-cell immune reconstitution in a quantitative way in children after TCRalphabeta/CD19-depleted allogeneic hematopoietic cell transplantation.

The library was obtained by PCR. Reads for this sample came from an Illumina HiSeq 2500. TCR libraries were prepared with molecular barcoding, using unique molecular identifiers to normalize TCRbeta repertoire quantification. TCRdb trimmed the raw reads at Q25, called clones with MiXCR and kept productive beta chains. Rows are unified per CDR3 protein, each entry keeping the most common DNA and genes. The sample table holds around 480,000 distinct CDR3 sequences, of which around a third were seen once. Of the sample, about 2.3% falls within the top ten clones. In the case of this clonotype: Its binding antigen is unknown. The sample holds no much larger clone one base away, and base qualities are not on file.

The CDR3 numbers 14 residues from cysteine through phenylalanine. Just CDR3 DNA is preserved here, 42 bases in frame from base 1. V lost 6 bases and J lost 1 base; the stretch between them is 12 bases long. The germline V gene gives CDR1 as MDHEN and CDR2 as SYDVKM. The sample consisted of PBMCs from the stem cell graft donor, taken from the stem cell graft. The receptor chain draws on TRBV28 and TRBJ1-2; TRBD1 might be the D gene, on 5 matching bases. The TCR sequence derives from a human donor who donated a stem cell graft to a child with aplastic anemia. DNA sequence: TGTGCCAGCAGAAGGGACGGCCTTAACTATGGCTACACCTTC. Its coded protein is CASRRDGLNYGYTF.